The sequence of this T cell receptor beta chain was determined in a study of T cell responses to AZD1222 COVID-19 vaccine. This clone was observed once. Profiling relied on immunoSEQ multiplex PCR, and the TCRdb table lists in-frame clones only, not all of them. The table has about 140,000 clones, roughly 92% seen once. J lost 2 bases, V lost 3 bases, and 2 bases had no gene match. The CDR3 runs to 14 residues. CDR1 is SGHDT, CDR2 YYEEEE, per germline. The clonotype was recovered from an adult in good health. Material: peripheral blood, obtained on day 0 of AZD1222 vaccination. The chain joins TRBV5-6 to TRBJ2-7; 10 nucleotides align to TRBD1. The CDR3 region has the DNA TGTGCCAGCAGCTCGGGACAGGGGACCTACGAGCAGTACTTC. The encoded protein is CASSSGQGTYEQYF.